This note documents a single T cell receptor (beta chain) sequence. Repertoires were generated with immunoSEQ multiplex PCR, while TCRdb's copy carries only in-frame clones and drops some. The sample consists of 65,000 to 100,000 clones, 80% to 90% of them appearing once. These data are taken from a study of blood T cell repertoires in COVID-19. CDR1 LGHDT and CDR2 YNNKEL come from the germline V gene (reference sequence). The CDR3 has 16 residues. Trimming took off 1 base at V and 9 bases at J, with 19 bases between the two ends. This chain uses TRBV3-1 (or the pseudogene TRBV3-2) with TRBJ2-1, with TRBD1 as a possible D gene (7 bases). Sequenced: peripheral blood. The sequence came from a woman of 80 years or more with acute or convalescent COVID-19. CDR3 coding DNA: TGTGCCAGCAGCCAAGGGCGAGCGGAGGGGGCCAGTGAGCAGTTCTTC. Translated, it gives CASSQGRAEGASEQFF.